This TCR beta chain stems from a study of cytotoxic CD8 clonotypes in ibrutinib-treated CLL. Points from the study as a whole: Clonotypes that were public were uncommon, and they contracted or stayed stable on treatment.

Sequencing used immunoSEQ multiplex PCR; TCRdb keeps in-frame clones, though not all of them. The sample gives 270,000 or so clones, roughly 76% of which show up once; around 6% is in the top ten. V shed 5 bases and J shed 5 bases, with 19 bases lying between them. In germline, CDR1 is LNHDA, CDR2 SQIVND (reference sequence). The CDR3 runs 16 residues. Regarding this clone: Its target is not known.

V is TRBV19 and J is TRBJ1-3; D gene ambiguous. The starting material was PBMCs, obtained at disease progression, from a patient treated with ibrutinib. The source is a human donor with chronic lymphocytic leukemia. The DNA of the CDR3 is TGTGCCAGTAGTGCCTCCGGTGGAGAGACGCGAAACACCATATATTTT. It yields the protein CASSASGGETRNTIYF.